A selection of T cell receptor beta chains follows, all from one sample in a study of CD4 and CD8 cells across lung adenocarcinoma regions. In TCRdb, the PCR reads were re-called with MiXCR into one record per CDR3 protein. The sample holds some 10,000 distinct CDR3 sequences, roughly 49% seen once. Source material: CD8+ T cells from the margin of a lung tumor. These receptors came from a male donor with lung adenocarcinoma. The CD4 and CD8 labels of this study may be unreliable. Both conserved end residues are part of each CDR3. The order of the fields is J gene, V gene, D gene, clone size, CDR3 DNA, CDR3 protein. The D gene is left open where the match is weak. Where a row states a size, it is once, few, many or the class of an expanded clone; other rows omit it.

TRBJ2-7	TRBV6-5	-	medium-sized	TGTGCCAGCAGCTATATCTACGAGCAGTACTTC	CASSYIYEQYF
TRBJ2-5	TRBV5-1	-	few	TGCGCCAGCAGCCCTCTGGGGGCCGCAGGCGAGACCCAGTACTTC	CASSPLGAAGETQYF
TRBJ1-2	TRBV6-5	TRBD1	-	TGTGCCAGCAGTTACTCGGCACAGGGGAACTATGGCTACACCTTC	CASSYSAQGNYGYTF
TRBJ2-3	TRBV12-3/TRBV12-4	-	-	TGTGCCAGCAGCTTCCAGCCTGGGGGCACACGTGCGCAGTTTTTT	CASSFQPGGTRAQFF
TRBJ2-1	TRBV6-1	TRBD1	-	TGTGCCAGCAGTCGAAATTTCGTGGGGACAGGGGCCAATGAGCAGTTCTTC	CASSRNFVGTGANEQFF
TRBJ2-5	TRBV15	-	-	TGTGCCACCAGCAGAGCCCAAGAGACCCAGTACTTC	CATSRAQETQYF
TRBJ2-7	TRBV7-3	TRBD2	-	TGTGCCAGCAGCAACGCTGGGACTAACGTCTACGAGCAGTACTTC	CASSNAGTNVYEQYF
TRBJ2-7	TRBV6-1	TRBD2	few	TGTGCCAGCAGGTCAATCGGGGGGAGCTCCTACGAGCAGTACTTC	CASRSIGGSSYEQYF
TRBJ2-3	TRBV10-1	-	large	TGCGCCAGCTTGCTGAGGGGAAAATCCACAGATACGCAGTATTTT	CASLLRGKSTDTQYF
TRBJ2-2	TRBV7-3	TRBD2	many	TGTGCCAGCAGCCGGGGGAGGGGAGGGGCCGGGGAGCTGTTTTTT	CASSRGRGGAGELFF
TRBJ2-7	TRBV6-1	-	-	TGTGCCAGCAGTGCCGGCGGAGGACCCTACAATGAGCAGTACTTC	CASSAGGGPYNEQYF
TRBJ2-6	TRBV4-1	-	-	TGCGCCAGCAGCCGAGAGATCGCCTCTGGGTCCTACGAGCAGACCTTC	CASSREIASGSYEQTF
TRBJ2-3	TRBV6-1	-	once	TGTGCGAGCAGTGACTTGGGGAGGCCTCGGGCAAATATGCAGTATTTC	CASSDLGRPRANMQYF
TRBJ1-2	TRBV9	-	-	TGTGCCAGCAGCCCTAACTCTCAGGGAAGGGGTGGCTACACCTTC	CASSPNSQGRGGYTF
TRBJ2-3	TRBV6-1	-	-	TGTGCCAGGAGCCTAGAGGCTGTGAGGAAAGATAAGCAGTATTTT	CARSLEAVRKDKQYF
TRBJ2-5	TRBV5-1	-	-	TGCGCCAGCAGCGTGGGACAACAAGAGACCCAGTACTTC	CASSVGQQETQYF
TRBJ1-6	TRBV6-1	-	few	TGTGCCAGCAGGCCTACGCGTGTCTATAATTCACCCCTCCACTTT	CASRPTRVYNSPLHF
TRBJ2-7	TRBV6-1	-	-	TGTGCCAGCAGGCGCCTCGGGGCTGTCGGGATGGCTACGCAGTACTTC	CASRRLGAVGMATQYF
TRBJ2-1	TRBV6-1	-	medium-sized	TGTGCCAGCAGCCAAGTGAGGGGCGGTGAGCAGTTCTTC	CASSQVRGGEQFF
TRBJ2-4	TRBV10-2	-	few	TGCGCCAGCAGTGAGCTATGGCAGTCCCTAGCCAAAAACATTCAGTACTTC	CASSELWQSLAKNIQYF
TRBJ2-2	TRBV12-3/TRBV12-4	-	-	TGTGCCAGCAGTTTAGGGGGGGTCTCGGGCGGGGAGCTGTTTTTT	CASSLGGVSGGELFF
TRBJ2-7	TRBV7-2	TRBD1	few	TGTGCCAGCAGCTTAGATCAGGGGACAGGGGTTTACGAGCAGTACTTC	CASSLDQGTGVYEQYF
TRBJ2-5	TRBV5-1	-	-	TGCGCCAGCAGTGAAGCAGGTGCTGAGACCCAGTACTTC	CASSEAGAETQYF
TRBJ2-2	TRBV10-2	-	many	TGCGCCAGCTGGGGGGCGGCTGGCACCGGGGAGCTGTTTTTT	CASWGAAGTGELFF
TRBJ2-2	TRBV12-3/TRBV12-4	TRBD1	-	TGTGCCAGCAGTGCCCTAGGGGGAGGGACAGGGGAGCAGTTTTTT	CASSALGGGTGEQFF
TRBJ2-1	TRBV7-3	TRBD1	medium-sized	TGTGCCAGCAGCTTAAGACAGGGAGTAGTCGATGAGCAGTTCTTC	CASSLRQGVVDEQFF
TRBJ2-1	TRBV6-1	-	-	TGTGCCAGCAGTGTAAGGGACGTGGGATACAATGAGCAGTTCTTC	CASSVRDVGYNEQFF
TRBJ2-4	TRBV12-3/TRBV12-4	-	-	TGTGCCAGCATTTCGGAGTGGGCCACCAATAAGCAGTACTTC	CASISEWATNKQYF
TRBJ2-6	TRBV10-2	-	many	TGCGCCAGCAGCCGGGATCGCGGCTCTGGGGCCAACGTCCTGACTTTC	CASSRDRGSGANVLTF
TRBJ2-5	TRBV6-4	-	many	TGTGCCAGCAGTGACTCGAGGGGAGAGACCCAGTACTTC	CASSDSRGETQYF
TRBJ1-4	TRBV6-1	-	-	TGTGCCAGCAGTGCCATGTCCAGTTTTGGAGAAAAACTGTTTTTT	CASSAMSSFGEKLFF
TRBJ2-3	TRBV7-2	-	-	TGTGCCAGCAGCCGAGGACATTCAGATACGCAGTATTTT	CASSRGHSDTQYF
TRBJ2-7	TRBV6-1	-	-	TGTGCCAGCAGTGAGGGGGGAACGTACGAGCAGTACTTC	CASSEGGTYEQYF
TRBJ2-6	TRBV6-1	-	-	TGTGCCAGCAGTGAAGATAGGGGTGGGGCCAACGTCCTGACTTTC	CASSEDRGGANVLTF
TRBJ2-1	TRBV10-1	TRBD2	-	TGCGCCAGCAGCTCCATAGCGGGAGGGGGCGAGTTCTTC	CASSSIAGGGEFF
TRBJ2-1	TRBV7-3	-	few	TGTGCCAGCAGCTTGGACGGGGCAACCTACAATGAGCAGTTCTTC	CASSLDGATYNEQFF